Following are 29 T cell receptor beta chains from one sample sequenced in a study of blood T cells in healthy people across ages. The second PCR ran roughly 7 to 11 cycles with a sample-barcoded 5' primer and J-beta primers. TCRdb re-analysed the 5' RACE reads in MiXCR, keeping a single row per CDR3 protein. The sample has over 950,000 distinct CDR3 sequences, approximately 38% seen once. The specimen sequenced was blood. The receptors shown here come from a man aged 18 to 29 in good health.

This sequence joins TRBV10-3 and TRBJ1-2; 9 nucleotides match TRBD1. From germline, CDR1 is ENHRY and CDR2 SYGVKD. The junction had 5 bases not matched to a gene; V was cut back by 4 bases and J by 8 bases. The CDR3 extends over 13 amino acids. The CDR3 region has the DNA TGTGCCATCAGTGGACAGGGGGAAGGAGGCTACACCTTC. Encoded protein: CAISGQGEGGYTF.

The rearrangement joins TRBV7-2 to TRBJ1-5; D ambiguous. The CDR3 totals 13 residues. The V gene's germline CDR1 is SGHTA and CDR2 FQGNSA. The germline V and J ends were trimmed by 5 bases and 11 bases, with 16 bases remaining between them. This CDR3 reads CASSDGPPRAQHF. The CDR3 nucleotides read TGTGCCAGCAGCGATGGCCCCCCCCGAGCCCAGCATTTT.

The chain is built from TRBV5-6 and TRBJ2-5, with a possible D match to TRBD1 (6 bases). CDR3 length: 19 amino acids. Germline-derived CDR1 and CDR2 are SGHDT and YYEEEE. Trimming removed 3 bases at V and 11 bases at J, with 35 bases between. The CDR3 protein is CASSSSGTKKVLSYNEQYF. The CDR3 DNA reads TGTGCCAGCAGCTCATCCGGGACAAAGAAGGTCCTCTCCTACAATGAGCAGTACTTC.

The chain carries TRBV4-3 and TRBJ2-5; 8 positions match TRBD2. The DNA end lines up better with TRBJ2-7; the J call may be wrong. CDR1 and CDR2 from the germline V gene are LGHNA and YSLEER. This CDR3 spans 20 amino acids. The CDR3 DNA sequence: TGCGCCAGCAGCCAGACCTCCGGGACTAGGAAGTGTTCTATGATGTGCGAGCAGTACTTC. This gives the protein CASSQTSGTRKCSMMCEQYF.

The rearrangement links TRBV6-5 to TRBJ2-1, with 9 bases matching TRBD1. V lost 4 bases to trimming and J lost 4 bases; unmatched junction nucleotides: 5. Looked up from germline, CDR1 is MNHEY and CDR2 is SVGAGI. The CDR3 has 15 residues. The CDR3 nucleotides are TGTGCCAGCAGTTTCACCGACAGGGGGTACAATGAGCAGTTCTTC. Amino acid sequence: CASSFTDRGYNEQFF.

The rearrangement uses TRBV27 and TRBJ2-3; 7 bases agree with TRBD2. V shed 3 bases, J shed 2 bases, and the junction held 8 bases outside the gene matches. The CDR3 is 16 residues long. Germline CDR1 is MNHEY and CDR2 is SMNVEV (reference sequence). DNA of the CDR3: TGTGCCAGCAGTTTTGGAACTAGCGCCGTCACAGATACGCAGTATTTT. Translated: CASSFGTSAVTDTQYF.

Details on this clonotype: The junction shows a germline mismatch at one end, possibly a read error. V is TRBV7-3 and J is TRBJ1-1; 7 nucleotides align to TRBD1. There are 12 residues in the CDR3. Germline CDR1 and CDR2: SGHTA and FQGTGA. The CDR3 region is CSSSLETGSTFF. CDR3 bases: TGTTCCAGCAGCCTCGAGACAGGGTCTACTTTCTTT.

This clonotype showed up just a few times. The CDR3 region has the DNA TGCAGTGCTAGAAGCGGGGGGGCCTCCTACAATGAGCAGTTCTTC. Amino acid sequence: CSARSGGASYNEQFF. This chain links TRBV20-1 with TRBJ2-1; TRBD2 matches 10 bases. This CDR3 is 15 amino acids long. With 2 bases clipped from V and 0 bases from J, the junction kept 1 base outside the gene matches. Germline CDR1 reads DFQATT; CDR2 reads SNEGSKA (reference sequence).

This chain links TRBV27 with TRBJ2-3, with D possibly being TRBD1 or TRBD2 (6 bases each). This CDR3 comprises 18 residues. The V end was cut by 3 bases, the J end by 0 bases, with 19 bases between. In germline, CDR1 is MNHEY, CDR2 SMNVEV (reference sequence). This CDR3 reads CASSFGGRWGASTDTQYF. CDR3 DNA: TGTGCCAGCAGTTTTGGGGGGCGCTGGGGGGCGAGCACAGATACGCAGTATTTT.

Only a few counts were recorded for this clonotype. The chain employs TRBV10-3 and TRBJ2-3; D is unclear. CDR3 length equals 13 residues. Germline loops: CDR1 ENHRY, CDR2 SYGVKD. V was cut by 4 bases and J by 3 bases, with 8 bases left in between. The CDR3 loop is CAISGTVTDTQYF. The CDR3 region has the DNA TGTGCCATCAGTGGAACAGTGACAGATACGCAGTATTTT.

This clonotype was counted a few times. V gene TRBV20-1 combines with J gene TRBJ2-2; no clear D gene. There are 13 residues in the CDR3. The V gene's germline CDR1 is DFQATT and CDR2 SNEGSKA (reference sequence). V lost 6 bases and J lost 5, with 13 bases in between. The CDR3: CSAKTMGTGELFF. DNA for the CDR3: TGCAGTGCCAAAACCATGGGGACCGGGGAGCTGTTTTTT.

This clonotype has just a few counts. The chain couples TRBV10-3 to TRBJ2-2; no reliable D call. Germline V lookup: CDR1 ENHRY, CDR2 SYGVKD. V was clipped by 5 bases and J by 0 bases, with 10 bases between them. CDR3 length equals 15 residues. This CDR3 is CAISKGTANTGELFF. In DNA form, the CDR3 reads TGTGCCATCAGTAAGGGTACCGCGAACACCGGGGAGCTGTTTTTT.

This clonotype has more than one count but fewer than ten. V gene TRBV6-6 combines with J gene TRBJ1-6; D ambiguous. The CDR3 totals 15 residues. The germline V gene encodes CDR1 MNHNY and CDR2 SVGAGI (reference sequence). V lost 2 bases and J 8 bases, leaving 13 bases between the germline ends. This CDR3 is CASSYSGIMDSPLHF. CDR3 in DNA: TGTGCCAGCAGTTACAGCGGGATAATGGATTCACCCCTCCACTTT.

Here the CDR3 DNA reads TGTGCCAGCAGCAAGATCAGGGAAGAGACCCAGTACTTC. Amino acid sequence: CASSKIREETQYF. This rearrangement joins TRBV6-6 to TRBJ2-5; TRBD1 is a possible D gene (5 bases). This CDR3 has 13 amino acids. The V end lost 6 bases, the J end lost 3 bases, and 11 bases lay between the germline ends. CDR1 and CDR2 (germline): MNHNY, SVGAGI (reference sequence).

The CDR3 is CASSQDGPAIGYGYTF. The DNA for the CDR3 is TGCGCCAGCAGCCAAGATGGTCCGGCCATTGGCTATGGCTACACCTTC. The chain employs TRBV4-3 and TRBJ1-2; D gene uncertain. The ends were cut back, 0 bases at V and 4 bases at J, with 15 bases in the middle. The germline CDR1 and CDR2 sequences are LGHNA and YSLEER. The CDR3 consists of 16 residues.

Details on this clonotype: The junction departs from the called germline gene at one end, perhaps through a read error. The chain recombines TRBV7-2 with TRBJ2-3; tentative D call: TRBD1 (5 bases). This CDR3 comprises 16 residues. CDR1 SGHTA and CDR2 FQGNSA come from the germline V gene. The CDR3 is CASSSSLRVFPDAQYF. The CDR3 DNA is TGTGCCAGCAGCTCGAGCCTCAGGGTTTTCCCAGATGCGCAGTATTTT. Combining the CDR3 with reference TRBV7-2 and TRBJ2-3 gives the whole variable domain GAGVSQSPSNKVTEKGKDVELRCDPISGHTALYWYRQSLGQGLEFLIYFQGNSAPDKSGLPSDRFSAERTGGSVSTLTIQRTQQEDSAVYLCASSSSLRVFPDAQYFGPGTRLTVL.

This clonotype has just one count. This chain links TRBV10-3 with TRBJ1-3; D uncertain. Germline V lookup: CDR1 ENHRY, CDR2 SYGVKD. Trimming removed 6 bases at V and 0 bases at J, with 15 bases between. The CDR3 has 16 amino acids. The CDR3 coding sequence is TGTGCCATCAGCCTTTCGACCGAGAGCTCTGGAAACACCATATATTTT. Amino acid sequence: CAISLSTESSGNTIYF.

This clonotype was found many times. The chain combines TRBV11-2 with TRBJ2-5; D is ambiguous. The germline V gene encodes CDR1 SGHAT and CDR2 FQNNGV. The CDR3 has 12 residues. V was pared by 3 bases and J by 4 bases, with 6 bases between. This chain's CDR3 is CASSLWGETQYF. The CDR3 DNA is TGTGCCAGCAGCTTGTGGGGAGAGACCCAGTACTTC.

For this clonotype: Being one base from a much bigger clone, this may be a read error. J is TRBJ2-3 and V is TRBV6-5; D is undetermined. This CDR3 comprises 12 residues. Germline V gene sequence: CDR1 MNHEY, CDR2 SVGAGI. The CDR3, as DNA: TGTGCCGGCAGCCGAACTGGAGATACGCAGTATTTT. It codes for CAGSRTGDTQYF.

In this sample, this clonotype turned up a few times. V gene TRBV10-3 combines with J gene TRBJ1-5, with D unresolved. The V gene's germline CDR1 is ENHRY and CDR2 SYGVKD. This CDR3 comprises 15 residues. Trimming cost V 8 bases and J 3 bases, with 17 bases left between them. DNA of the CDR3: TGTGCCATCTCGGCCACTCGGACCCCCAATCAGCCCCAGCATTTT. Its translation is CAISATRTPNQPQHF.

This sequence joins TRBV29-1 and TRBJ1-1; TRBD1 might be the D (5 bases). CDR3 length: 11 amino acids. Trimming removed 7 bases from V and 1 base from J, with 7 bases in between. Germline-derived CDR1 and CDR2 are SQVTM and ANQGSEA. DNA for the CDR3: TGCAGCGGTGGGGGGAACACTGAAGCTTTCTTT. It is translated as CSGGGNTEAFF.

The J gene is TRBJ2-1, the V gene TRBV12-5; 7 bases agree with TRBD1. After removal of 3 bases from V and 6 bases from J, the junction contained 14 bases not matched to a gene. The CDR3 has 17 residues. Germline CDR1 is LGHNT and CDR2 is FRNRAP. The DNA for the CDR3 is TGTGCTAGTGGTTTTTACGTCCGAGACAGGGAGACCAATGAGCAGTTCTTC. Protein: CASGFYVRDRETNEQFF.

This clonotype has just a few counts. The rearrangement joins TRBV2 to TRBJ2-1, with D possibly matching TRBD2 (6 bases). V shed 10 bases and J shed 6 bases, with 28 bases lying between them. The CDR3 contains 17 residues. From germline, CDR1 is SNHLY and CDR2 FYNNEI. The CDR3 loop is CATQRRVAGGIGNEQFF. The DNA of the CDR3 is TGTGCCACACAAAGGAGGGTGGCAGGTGGAATTGGCAATGAGCAGTTCTTC.

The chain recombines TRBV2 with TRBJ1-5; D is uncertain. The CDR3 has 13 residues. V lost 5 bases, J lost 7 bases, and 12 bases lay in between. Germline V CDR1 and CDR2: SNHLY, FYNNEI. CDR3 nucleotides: TGTGCCAGCAGTTCCCCTGGTGGGCAGCCCCAGCATTTT. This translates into CASSSPGGQPQHF. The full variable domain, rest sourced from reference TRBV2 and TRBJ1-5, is EPEVTQTPSHQVTQMGQEVILRCVPISNHLYFYWYRQILGQKVEFLVSFYNNEISEKSEIFDDQFSVERPDGSNFTLKIRSTKLEDSAMYFCASSSPGGQPQHFGDGTRLSIL.

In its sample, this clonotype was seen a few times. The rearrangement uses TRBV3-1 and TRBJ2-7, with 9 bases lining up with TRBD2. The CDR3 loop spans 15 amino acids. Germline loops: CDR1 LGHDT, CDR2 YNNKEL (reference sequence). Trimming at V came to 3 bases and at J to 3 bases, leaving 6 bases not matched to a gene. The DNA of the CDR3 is TGTGCCAGCAGCCACGGACTAGCGATAAGCTACGAGCAGTACTTC. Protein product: CASSHGLAISYEQYF.

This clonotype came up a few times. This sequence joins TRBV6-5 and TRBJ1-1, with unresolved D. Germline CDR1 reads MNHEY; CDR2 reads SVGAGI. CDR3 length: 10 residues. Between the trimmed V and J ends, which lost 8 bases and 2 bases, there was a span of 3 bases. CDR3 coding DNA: TGTGCCAGCCTTAACACTGAAGCTTTCTTT. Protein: CASLNTEAFF.

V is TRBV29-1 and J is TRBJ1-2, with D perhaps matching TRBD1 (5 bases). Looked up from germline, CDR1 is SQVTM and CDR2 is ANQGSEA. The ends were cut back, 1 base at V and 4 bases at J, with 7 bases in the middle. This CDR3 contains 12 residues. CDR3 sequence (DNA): TGCAGCGTTGAAGGGGGCGGCTATGGCTACACCTTC. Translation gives CSVEGGGYGYTF.

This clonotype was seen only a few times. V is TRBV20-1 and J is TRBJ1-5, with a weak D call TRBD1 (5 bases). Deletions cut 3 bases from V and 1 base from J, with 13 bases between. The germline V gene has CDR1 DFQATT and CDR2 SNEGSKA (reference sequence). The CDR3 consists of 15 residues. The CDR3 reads CSARPRGLSNQPQHF. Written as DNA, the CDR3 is TGCAGTGCTAGGCCCCGGGGGTTAAGCAATCAGCCCCAGCATTTT.

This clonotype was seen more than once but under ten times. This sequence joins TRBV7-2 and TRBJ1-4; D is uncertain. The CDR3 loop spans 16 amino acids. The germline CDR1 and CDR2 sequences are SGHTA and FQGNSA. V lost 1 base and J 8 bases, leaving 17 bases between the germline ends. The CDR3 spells CASSLGISSEGEKLFF. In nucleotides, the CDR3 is TGTGCCAGCAGCTTAGGCATTTCGTCCGAGGGAGAAAAACTGTTTTTT.